This TCR beta chain was identified in a study of blood T cell repertoires in COVID-19. Study details: Researchers got acute and convalescent COVID-19 samples from the United States, Italy and Spain.

In its sample, this clone was seen once. In the study's own analysis: Counts of nucleated cells, estimated from reference gene primer amplification, were obtained. Here immunoSEQ multiplex PCR was the method, and the copy in TCRdb shows in-frame clones only, minus some. Clonal size and the V and J genes are those of that table, whereas D and trimming came from the DNA. The sample consists of about 82,000 clones, around four fifths of them appearing once. The V end was cut by 8 bases, the J end by 0 bases, with 14 bases between. CDR1 SNHLY and CDR2 FYNNEI come from the germline V gene. The CDR3 is 15 amino acids.

Sequencing was carried out using peripheral blood. This clonotype was obtained from a man in his sixties with COVID-19, enrolled during active disease. The chain employs TRBV2 and TRBJ2-1, with D unresolved. Here the CDR3 DNA reads TGTGCCAGCCCGGCTAAGGCGGCCTCCTACAATGAGCAGTTCTTC. Translation gives CASPAKAASYNEQFF.